This TCR beta chain was captured in a study of blood T cell repertoires in COVID-19. Authors' processing steps: Estimation of nucleated cell counts relied on the amplification of reference gene primers. Sequencing used immunoSEQ multiplex PCR; TCRdb keeps in-frame clones, though not all of them. The V and J calls and the clone size are those of that table, but D and trimming were determined from the DNA. This repertoire shows roughly 320,000 clones, 65% to 90% found once; its top ten account for around 6.9%. Trimming at V came to 1 base and at J to 6 bases, leaving 5 bases not matched to a gene. The CDR3 is 15 amino acids. Germline CDR1 reads SGHAT; CDR2 reads FQNNGV.

J is TRBJ2-7 and V is TRBV11-2; 11 positions agree with TRBD2. The receptor comes from a human donor in a cohort sampled during active COVID-19. Sequencing was performed on peripheral blood. CDR3 coding DNA: TGTGCCAGCAGCTTAGGGACTAGCGGGCCCCTCGAGCAGTACTTC. It yields the protein CASSLGTSGPLEQYF.